These T cell receptor beta chains were read from a single sample in a study of control samples from healthy donors and cancer patients. The data were produced by immunoSEQ multiplex PCR, yet TCRdb's version contains in-frame clones alone and is incomplete. The table has about 120,000 clones, over 90% seen once. Sequenced: blood. The receptors shown here come from a young man in good health. CDR3s leave out the opening cysteine and the closing phenylalanine or tryptophan. Fields, in order: V gene, J gene, CDR3 protein.

>TRBV2|TRBJ1-1
ASSLRPDTEAF
>TRBV6-5|TRBJ2-2
ASSLTQGTGELF
>TRBV19|TRBJ1-5
ASSAPWPGQRNQPQH
>TRBV30|TRBJ1-2
AWRDREKGYT
>TRBV6-6|TRBJ2-3
ASSLADPTDTQY
>TRBV9|TRBJ1-6
ASSVGTGVSPLH
>TRBV24-1|TRBJ2-2
ATSDLSSGYLPSNTGELF
>TRBV7-6|TRBJ1-5
ASSLGGRINQPQH
>TRBV5-6|TRBJ1-2
ASNQWGWDGYT
>TRBV5-1|TRBJ1-4
ASSPSRDRGLCLEKLF
>TRBV18|TRBJ2-3
ASSPPSRGITDTQY
>TRBV5-6|TRBJ2-7
ASRKGQESYEQY
>TRBV5-6|TRBJ1-6
ASSLVGARNSPLH
>TRBV19|TRBJ2-1
ASSPTGVAYNEQF
>TRBV5-1|TRBJ2-1
ASSRGLAVLNEQF
>TRBV6-5|TRBJ1-2
ASSYSGGQIYGYT
>TRBV9|TRBJ2-1
ASSVTAGEYNEQF
>TRBV7-7|TRBJ2-2
ASSLVGGPGTGELF
>TRBV2|TRBJ2-1
ASSGLAGGWDEQF
>TRBV5-6|TRBJ1-1
ASSQYIRGASEAF
>TRBV7-9|TRBJ1-1
ASSPVSQDEAF
>TRBV30|TRBJ1-5
AWTSGQFNQPQH
>TRBV7-9|TRBJ1-4
AITKRVNNEKLF
>TRBV6-5|TRBJ2-7
ASSTAYEQY
>TRBV10-1|TRBJ1-4
ASSRPPGGTNEKLF
>TRBV6-5|TRBJ1-3
ASSGQNSGNTIY
>TRBV28|TRBJ2-1
ASSLGEGRINEQF
>TRBV10-3|TRBJ2-1
ATRGGQGPNEQF
>TRBV2|TRBJ1-2
ASSGRENEGAQYGYT
>TRBV19|TRBJ2-3
ASSIPLGSSGGADTQY
>TRBV6-5|TRBJ1-1
ASSWGGRGGAF
>TRBV30|TRBJ2-1
AWSVGGANYNEQF
>TRBV9|TRBJ2-2
ASSVGAGGTGELF
>TRBV27|TRBJ1-1
ASSLNRMNTEAF
>TRBV9|TRBJ1-5
ASSPRDREEGQPQH
>TRBV2|TRBJ1-6
ASRESGQVYSPLH
>TRBV10-2|TRBJ1-2
ASSYQGTYGYT
>TRBV27|TRBJ1-1
ASLMGTEAF
>TRBV29-1|TRBJ1-2
SVPPGTAGGGYT
>TRBV11-1|TRBJ2-3
ASSLESRLRTDTQY
>TRBV5-6|TRBJ1-5
ASSLYAGINQPQH
>TRBV7-9|TRBJ2-7
ASSLWGSYEQY
>TRBV4-1|TRBJ2-1
ASSQSSVDEQF
>TRBV28|TRBJ1-2
ASSLDGPYGYT
>TRBV4-1|TRBJ2-1
ASSQKGNEQF
>TRBV6-5|TRBJ1-2
ASRPDTHYGYT
>TRBV6-1|TRBJ1-5
ASSERDRIASQH
>TRBV14|TRBJ1-1
ASSQGSRFGTEAF
>TRBV19|TRBJ1-4
ASSIDRGTEKLF
>TRBV30|TRBJ1-2
ACQPDRGGYT
>TRBV4-2|TRBJ1-6
ASSQVGGRQGASYNSPLH